The entry below gives a single TCR beta chain sequence along with its context. These data belong to a study of blood T cell repertoires in COVID-19. Study overall: Acute and convalescent COVID-19 samples came from the United States, Italy and Spain. T cells, B-cell-depleted T cells, or PBMCs supplied cDNA or gDNA.

Enrolled during active infection, Seattle patients were then followed longitudinally. The germline V gene has CDR1 MDHEN and CDR2 SYDVKM. The CDR3 loop spans 14 amino acids. V shed 3 bases and J shed 7 bases, with 13 bases lying between them. As processed by the authors: From reference gene primer amplification, estimates of nucleated cell counts were derived. Method: immunoSEQ multiplex PCR; TCRdb's copy keeps in-frame clones and lacks some. V and J calls and clone size are those listed in that table; D and trimming were worked out from the DNA. The data show approximately 300,000 clones, 88% seen once.

The receptor comes from a woman younger than 45 with COVID-19, enrolled during active disease. The chain uses TRBV28 and TRBJ1-5; tentatively, D is TRBD1 (6 bases). Sample: peripheral blood. CDR3 bases: TGTGCCAGCAGTTTGTCGACAGGTTGGCAGCCCCAGCATTTT. Its protein product is CASSLSTGWQPQHF.